These T cell receptor beta chains were read from a single sample in a study of cytomegalovirus exposure and HLA in healthy donors. Only in-frame clones appear in the TCRdb table, and some are missing; sequencing was by immunoSEQ multiplex PCR. This sample carries approximately 200,000 clones, roughly four fifths of them seen once, and the ten largest clones take 2.5% to 3.5%. The material sequenced was PBMCs. These TCRs come from a woman in her thirties in good health and CMV-seropositive. Each CDR3 is given with its conserved first and last residue.

J gene | V gene | CDR3 protein
TRBJ1-2 | TRBV7-9 | CSSSLAGAYTF
TRBJ2-1 | TRBV25-1 | CASSAYNEQFF
TRBJ2-7 | TRBV15 | CATSRDRSVGEHGEQYF
TRBJ2-7 | TRBV18 | CASSPDSSYEQYF
TRBJ2-7 | TRBV4-1 | CASSTGQGARYEQYF
TRBJ1-5 | TRBV6-5 | CASSRDRTSNQPQHF
TRBJ1-3 | TRBV9 | CASSGGGSGNTIYF
TRBJ1-2 | TRBV2 | CASRGGENGYTF
TRBJ2-3 | TRBV27 | CASSPRGLAGSDTQYF
TRBJ2-3 | TRBV15 | CATSRGGSGTSTDTQYF
TRBJ1-1 | TRBV14 | CASSEGSVSGVILTEAFF
TRBJ2-3 | TRBV5-1 | CASSLVAEFTDTQYF
TRBJ2-5 | TRBV7-9 | CASDKSRETQYF
TRBJ2-7 | TRBV6-1 | CASSTNTGGAYEQYF
TRBJ2-2 | TRBV29-1 | CSVRTRGANTGELFF
TRBJ1-1 | TRBV5-6 | CASSPGFGGPREAFF
TRBJ1-1 | TRBV11-1 | CASSLAAAGGSLNTEAFF
TRBJ1-2 | TRBV28 | CASSSRPGGQNYGYTF
TRBJ1-2 | TRBV28 | CASSPPLGWGRDYGYTF
TRBJ1-1 | TRBV28 | CASSPGQGYTEAFF
TRBJ2-3 | TRBV2 | CASHRGQGDTQYF
TRBJ1-1 | TRBV28 | CASSSTGRNTEAFF
TRBJ2-3 | TRBV5-1 | CASSLLVARGRTKDTQYF
TRBJ2-1 | TRBV6-1 | CASSDSLRNEQFF
TRBJ2-7 | TRBV7-7 | CASSLAPGTGSYEQYF
TRBJ1-2 | TRBV6-1 | CASSEGGFGYTF
TRBJ2-7 | TRBV4-1 | CASSQEDTTYEQYF
TRBJ1-5 | TRBV2 | CASSHPGQNQPQHF
TRBJ1-3 | TRBV5-1 | CASSLGGGEGSGNTIYF
TRBJ2-7 | TRBV7-9 | CSSSPPRDRGFHEQYF
NA | TRBV11-3 | CASSLASRGEQYF
TRBJ1-1 | TRBV6-1 | CASSEDPGQGGTEAFF
TRBJ1-2 | TRBV27 | CASSSRQGAIYGYTF
TRBJ2-1 | TRBV6-5 | CASSYSLTSGNEQFF
TRBJ1-2 | TRBV7-2 | CASSLGGEGYTF
TRBJ2-5 | TRBV28 | CASAGTTLETQYF
TRBJ1-2 | TRBV27 | CASSSLQGGANYGYTF